This T cell receptor (beta chain) was recorded in a study of T cells in women clearing cervical HPV infection. With respect to this clone: Its antigen is not known.

Sequenced by immunoSEQ multiplex PCR; TCRdb stores in-frame clones only, minus some. The sample's table shows tens of thousands of clones. Study-level results: CIN3+ cases had significantly higher TCR repertoire richness than controls, but evenness did not differ.

The clonotype comes from a woman aged 18-70 years with a cervical HPV16 infection that either progressed to CIN3+ or cleared (not recorded which). Sequencing used blood buffy coat.

The CDR3 here is CSVRPANEKLFF. Incomplete CDR3 DNA: TGCAGCGTGCGGCCAGCTAATGAAAAA. The chain recombines TRBV29-1 with TRBJ1-4; D unresolved. The CDR3 end is not reached by the read, which stops 3 residues before it; the germline J gene fills it in. The CDR3 totals 12 residues. CDR1 and CDR2 from the germline V gene are SQVTM and ANQGSEA. V lost 6 bases and J 3 bases, leaving 8 bases between the germline ends.